The clone carrying this T cell receptor (beta chain) was counted a single time. This sample was taken from a study of T cell changes during pregnancy in multiple sclerosis. Produced via immunoSEQ multiplex PCR; TCRdb's table is partial and in-frame only. The table includes approximately 100,000 clones, 90% to 95% detected once. V was cut by 0 bases and J by 2 bases, with 13 bases left in between. CDR1 and CDR2 from the germline V gene are SGHRS and YFSETQ. This CDR3 comprises 16 residues. The chain has TRBV5-1 and TRBJ2-3, with a possible D match to TRBD2 (5 bases). The sample consisted of peripheral blood, taken in the third trimester of pregnancy. The TCR sequence derives from a female donor with multiple sclerosis, enrolled in a pregnancy study. The CDR3 DNA follows: TGCGCCAGCAGCTTGGGAGGGTTAGCGACCACAGATACGCAGTATTTT. This codes for CASSLGGLATTDTQYF.